This TCR beta chain originates from a study of T cells after posttransplantation cyclophosphamide. This clone was found many times. Sequencing used immunoSEQ multiplex PCR; TCRdb keeps in-frame clones, though not all of them. The sample presents around 35,000 clones, none singletons. Material: PBMCs. This receptor was obtained from a man between 25 and 39 years old in good health and a related stem cell transplant donor.

CDR3 bases: TGTGCCAGCAGTTACAAGGACAGGGGGTATCGCTACACCTTC. Amino acids: CASSYKDRGYRYTF. V gene TRBV6-2 or TRBV6-3 combines with J gene TRBJ1-2, with 10 positions matching TRBD1. Per germline, CDR1 MNHEY and CDR2 SVGEGT. The J segment lost 9 bases and the V segment lost 2 bases, leaving 6 bases of the junction unmatched. The CDR3 is made up of 14 amino acids.